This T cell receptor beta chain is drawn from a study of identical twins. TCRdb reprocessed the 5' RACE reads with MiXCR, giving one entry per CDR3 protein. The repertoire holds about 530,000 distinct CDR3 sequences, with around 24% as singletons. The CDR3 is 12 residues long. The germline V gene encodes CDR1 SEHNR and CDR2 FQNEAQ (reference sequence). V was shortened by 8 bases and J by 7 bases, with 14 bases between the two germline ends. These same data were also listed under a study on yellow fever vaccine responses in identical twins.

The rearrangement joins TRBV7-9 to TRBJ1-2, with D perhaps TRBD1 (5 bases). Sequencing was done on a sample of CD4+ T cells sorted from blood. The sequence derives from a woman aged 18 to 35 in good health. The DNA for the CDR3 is TGTGCCAGCGGCACGAGGGGCCCTGGCTACACCTTC. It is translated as CASGTRGPGYTF.